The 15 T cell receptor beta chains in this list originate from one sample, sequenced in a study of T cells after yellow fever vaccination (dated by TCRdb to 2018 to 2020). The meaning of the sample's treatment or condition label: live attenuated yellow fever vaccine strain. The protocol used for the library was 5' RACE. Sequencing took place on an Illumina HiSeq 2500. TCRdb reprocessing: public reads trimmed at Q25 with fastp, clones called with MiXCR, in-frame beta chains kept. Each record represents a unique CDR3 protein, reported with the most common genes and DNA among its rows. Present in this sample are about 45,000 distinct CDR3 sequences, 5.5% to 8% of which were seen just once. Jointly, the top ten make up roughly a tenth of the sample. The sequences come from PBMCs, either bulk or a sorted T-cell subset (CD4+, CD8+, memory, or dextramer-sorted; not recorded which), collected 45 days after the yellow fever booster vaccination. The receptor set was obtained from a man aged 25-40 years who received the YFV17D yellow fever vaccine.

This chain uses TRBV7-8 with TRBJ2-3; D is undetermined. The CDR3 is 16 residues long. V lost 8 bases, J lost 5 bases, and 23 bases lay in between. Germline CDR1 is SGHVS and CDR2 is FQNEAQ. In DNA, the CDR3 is TGTGCCAGCGGCCCCCTGGTAGCAGCCCTGGGAGATACGCAGTATTTT. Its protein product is CASGPLVAALGDTQYF.

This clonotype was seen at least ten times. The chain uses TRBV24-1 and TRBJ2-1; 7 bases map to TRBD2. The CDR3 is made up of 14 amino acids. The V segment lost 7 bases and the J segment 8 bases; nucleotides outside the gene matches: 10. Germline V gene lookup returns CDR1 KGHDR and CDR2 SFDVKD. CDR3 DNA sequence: TGTGCCACCAGATCGGCGGGAGTCGGCGATGAGCAGTTCTTC. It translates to CATRSAGVGDEQFF.

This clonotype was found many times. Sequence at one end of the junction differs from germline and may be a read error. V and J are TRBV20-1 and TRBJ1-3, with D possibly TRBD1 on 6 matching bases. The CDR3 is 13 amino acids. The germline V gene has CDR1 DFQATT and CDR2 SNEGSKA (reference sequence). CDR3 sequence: CSARGDNGNTIYF. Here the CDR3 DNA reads TGCAGTGCCAGAGGGGACAACGGAAACACCATATATTTT.

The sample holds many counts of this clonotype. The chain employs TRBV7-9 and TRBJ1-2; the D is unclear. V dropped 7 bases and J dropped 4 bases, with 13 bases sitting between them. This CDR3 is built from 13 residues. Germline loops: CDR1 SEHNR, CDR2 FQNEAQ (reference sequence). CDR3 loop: CASTPPQSYGYTF. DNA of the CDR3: TGTGCCAGCACCCCCCCCCAATCCTATGGCTACACCTTC.

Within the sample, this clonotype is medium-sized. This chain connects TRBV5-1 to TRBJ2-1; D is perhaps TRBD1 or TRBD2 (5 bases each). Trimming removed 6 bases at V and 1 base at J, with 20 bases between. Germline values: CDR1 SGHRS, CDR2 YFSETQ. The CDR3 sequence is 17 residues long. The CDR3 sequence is CASTTGAWTGSYNEQFF. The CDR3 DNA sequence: TGCGCCAGCACCACTGGGGCCTGGACTGGGTCCTACAATGAGCAGTTCTTC.

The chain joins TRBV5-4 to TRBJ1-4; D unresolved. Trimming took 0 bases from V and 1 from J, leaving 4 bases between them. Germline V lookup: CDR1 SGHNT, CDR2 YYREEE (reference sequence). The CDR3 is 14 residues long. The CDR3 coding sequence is TGTGCCAGCAGCTTGGACGGAACTAATGAAAAACTGTTTTTT. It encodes CASSLDGTNEKLFF.

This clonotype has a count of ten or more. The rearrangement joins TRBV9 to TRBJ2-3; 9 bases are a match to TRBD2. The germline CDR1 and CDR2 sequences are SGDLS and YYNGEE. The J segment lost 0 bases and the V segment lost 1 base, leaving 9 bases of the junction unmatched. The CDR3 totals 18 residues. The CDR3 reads CASSVLAGRGTSTDTQYF. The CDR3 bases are TGTGCCAGCAGCGTACTAGCGGGACGGGGAACTAGCACAGATACGCAGTATTTT.

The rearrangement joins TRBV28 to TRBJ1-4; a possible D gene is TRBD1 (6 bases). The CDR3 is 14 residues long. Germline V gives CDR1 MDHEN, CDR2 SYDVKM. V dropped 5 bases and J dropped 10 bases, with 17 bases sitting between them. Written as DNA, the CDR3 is TGTGCCAGCAGTCTCACGGATTCAGGGGCAAAACTGTTTTTT. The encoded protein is CASSLTDSGAKLFF.

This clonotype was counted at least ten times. The CDR3 loop reads CASSPGTSRETQYF. The CDR3, as DNA: TGTGCCAGCAGTCCCGGGACTAGCAGAGAGACCCAGTACTTC. The chain carries TRBV12-3 or TRBV12-4 and TRBJ2-5; 9 bases are shared with TRBD2. This CDR3 spans 14 amino acids. The V and J ends lost 5 bases and 4 bases, in that order; junction bases with no gene match: 5.

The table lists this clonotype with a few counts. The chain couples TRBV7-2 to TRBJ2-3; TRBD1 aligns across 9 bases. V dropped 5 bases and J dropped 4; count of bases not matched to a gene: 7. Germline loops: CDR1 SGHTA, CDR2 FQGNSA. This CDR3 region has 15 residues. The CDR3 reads CASSLQGARSDTQYF. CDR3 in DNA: TGTGCCAGCAGCCTACAGGGGGCGCGGTCAGATACGCAGTATTTT.

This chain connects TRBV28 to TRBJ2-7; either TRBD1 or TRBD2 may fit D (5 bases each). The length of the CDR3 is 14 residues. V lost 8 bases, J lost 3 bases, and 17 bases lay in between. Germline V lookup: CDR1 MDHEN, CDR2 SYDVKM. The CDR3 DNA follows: TGTGCCAGCGATCCTCCCGGGGACGGCTACGAGCAGTACTTC. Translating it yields CASDPPGDGYEQYF.

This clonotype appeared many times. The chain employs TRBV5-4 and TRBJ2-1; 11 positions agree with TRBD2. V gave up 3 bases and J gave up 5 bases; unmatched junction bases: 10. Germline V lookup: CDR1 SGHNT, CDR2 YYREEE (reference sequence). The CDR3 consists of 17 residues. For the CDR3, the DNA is TGTGCCAGCAGCTCAACCTCTACTAGCGGGAGCCACAATGAGCAGTTCTTC. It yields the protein CASSSTSTSGSHNEQFF.

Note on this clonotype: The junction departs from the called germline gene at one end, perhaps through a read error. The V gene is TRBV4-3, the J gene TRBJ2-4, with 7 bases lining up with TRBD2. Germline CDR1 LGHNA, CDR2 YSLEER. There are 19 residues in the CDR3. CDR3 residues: CASSQDPPGTTLAINIQYF. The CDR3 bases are TGCGCCAGCAGCCAAGATCCTCCGGGGACTACTCTAGCCATAAACATTCAGTACTTC.

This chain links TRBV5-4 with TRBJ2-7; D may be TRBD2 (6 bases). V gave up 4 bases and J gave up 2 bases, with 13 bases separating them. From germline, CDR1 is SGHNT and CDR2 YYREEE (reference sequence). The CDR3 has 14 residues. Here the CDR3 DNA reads TGTGCCAGCAGCGACGGGAGTCTCCCCTACGAGCAGTACTTC. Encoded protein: CASSDGSLPYEQYF.

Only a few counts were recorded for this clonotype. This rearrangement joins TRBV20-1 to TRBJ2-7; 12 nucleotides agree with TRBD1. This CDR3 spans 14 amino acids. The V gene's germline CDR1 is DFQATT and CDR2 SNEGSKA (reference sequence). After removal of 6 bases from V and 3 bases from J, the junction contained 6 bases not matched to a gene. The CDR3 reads CSAGTGGVDYEQYF. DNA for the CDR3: TGCAGTGCCGGGACAGGGGGCGTCGACTACGAGCAGTACTTC.